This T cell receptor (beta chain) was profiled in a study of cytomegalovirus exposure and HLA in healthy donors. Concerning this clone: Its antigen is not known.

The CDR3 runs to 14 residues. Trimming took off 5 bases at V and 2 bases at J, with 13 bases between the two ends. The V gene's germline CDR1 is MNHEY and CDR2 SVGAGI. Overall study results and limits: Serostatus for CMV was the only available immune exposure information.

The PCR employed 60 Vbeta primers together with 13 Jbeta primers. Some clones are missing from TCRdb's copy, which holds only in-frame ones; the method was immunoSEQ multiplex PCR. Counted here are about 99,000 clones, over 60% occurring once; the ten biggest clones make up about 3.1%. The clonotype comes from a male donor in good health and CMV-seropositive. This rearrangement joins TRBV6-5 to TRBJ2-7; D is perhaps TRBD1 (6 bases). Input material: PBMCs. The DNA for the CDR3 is TGTGCCAGCAGTATTGACAGGAATACCTACGAGCAGTACTTC. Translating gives CASSIDRNTYEQYF.